The present entry profiles one T cell receptor (beta chain) with its context. The target antigen is unknown. The entry originates in a study of shared clonotypes between healthy human individuals. Study-wide background: CD4 naive and memory got three plates each, CD8 naive two, CD8 memory one. The study, taken as a whole, reports: Naive subsets generally exceeded memory subsets in estimated richness.

The germline V gene has CDR1 SGHDN and CDR2 FVKESK. The CDR3 covers 14 residues. V was shortened by 2 bases and J by 3 bases, with 11 bases between the two germline ends. Naivety among CD8 cells was defined by CD45RO negativity and positive CCR7 selection, thereby excluding terminally differentiated effector memory CD45RA+ cells. Donors, without exception, were Caucasian adults residing in Nashville, Tennessee. Data came from immunoSEQ multiplex PCR; TCRdb stores just in-frame clones and leaves some out. The table lists almost 700,000 clones, roughly 94% of them singletons. Sequenced material: naive CD8+ T cells sorted from blood. The chain is built from TRBV14 and TRBJ2-7; D is undetermined. This receptor was taken from a man aged 30 to 39 in good health. This chain's CDR3 is CASSQTGVNYEQYF. The CDR3 bases are TGTGCCAGCAGCCAAACGGGTGTTAACTACGAGCAGTACTTC.